This T cell receptor beta chain originates from a study of blood T cell repertoires in COVID-19. The CDR3 spans 11 residues. Germline lookup yields CDR1 KGHDR and CDR2 SFDVKD. V was clipped by 1 base and J by 10 bases, with 4 bases between them. Authors' processing steps: Reference gene primer amplification gave nucleated cell count estimates. The repertoire was sequenced with immunoSEQ multiplex PCR; TCRdb's copy has only in-frame clones and lacks some. That table is the source of V, J and clone size, and D and trimming were worked out from the DNA. This repertoire shows around 300,000 clones, about 89% found once; its top ten account for about 1.7%. Individuals drawn from around 24 US areas were about 18 to 95 years old. Donors were grouped by their self-reported clinical history. Before being deemed recovered, Cohort 3 donors had two negative PCRs, clearance, or symptom resolution.

This sequence was found in a middle-aged woman who had recovered from COVID-19. The chain uses TRBV24-1 and TRBJ2-1; no definite D call. Sequencing was performed on PBMCs or T cells enriched from blood (not recorded which). In nucleotides, the CDR3 is TGTGCCACCAGTGATTTAGAGGAGCAGTTCTTC. Residues: CATSDLEEQFF.